Below, 22 T cell receptor beta chains from the same sample are listed, as sequenced in a study of T cells in tuberculosis. The repertoire was sequenced with immunoSEQ multiplex PCR; TCRdb's copy has only in-frame clones and lacks some. The sample shows about 49,000 clones, over 90% of them seen only once. The time point denotes: new active TB diagnosis, blood taken before or within 7 days of starting treatment. Specimen: PBMCs, collected at tuberculosis diagnosis. The receptors here all came from an adult with tuberculosis.

The chain links TRBV7-2 to TRBJ1-5; TRBD1 might be the D (5 bases). V was clipped by 5 bases and J by 5 bases, with 10 bases between them. The germline V gene encodes CDR1 SGHTA and CDR2 FQGNSA. The CDR3 is made up of 13 amino acids. The CDR3 loop is CASSRQGDQPQHF. CDR3 bases: TGTGCCAGCAGCCGCCAAGGGGATCAGCCCCAGCATTTT.

The rearrangement links TRBV11-2 to TRBJ1-2; 7 nucleotides line up with TRBD1. Germline V gives CDR1 SGHAT, CDR2 FQNNGV. This CDR3 is 17 amino acids long. The trim removed 1 base at V and 8 bases at J, leaving 16 bases unmatched. The CDR3 nucleotides read TGTGCCAGCAGCTTAGGTCGACAGGGTCTCACGTCTCGCGGCTACACCTTC. As protein: CASSLGRQGLTSRGYTF. Full variable domain (outside the CDR3, taken from reference TRBV11-2 and TRBJ1-2): EAGVAQSPRYKIIEKRQSVAFWCNPISGHATLYWYQQILGQGPKLLIQFQNNGVVDDSQLPKDRFSAERLKGVDSTLKIQPAKLEDSAVYLCASSLGRQGLTSRGYTFGSGTRLTVV.

This rearrangement joins TRBV5-4 to TRBJ2-5; a weak D match, TRBD1 (6 bases). This CDR3 has 15 residues. Trimming removed 4 bases from V and 1 base from J, with 14 bases in between. From germline, CDR1 is SGHNT and CDR2 YYREEE (reference sequence). The CDR3 is CASSPTGFVQETQYF. For the CDR3, the DNA is TGTGCCAGCAGCCCTACAGGGTTTGTCCAAGAGACCCAGTACTTC.

J is TRBJ2-7 and V is TRBV7-9, with 7 positions matching TRBD1. V was clipped by 6 bases and J by 3 bases; unmatched bases: 8. The CDR3 length is 14 residues. Germline lookup yields CDR1 SEHNR and CDR2 FQNEAQ (reference sequence). In nucleotides, the CDR3 is TGTGCCAGCAGTTTTACCGGGACAGACTACGAGCAGTACTTC. Encoded protein: CASSFTGTDYEQYF.

The chain combines TRBV10-2 with TRBJ1-4; D might be TRBD1 (6 bases). This CDR3 is 17 amino acids long. Trimming took off 8 bases at V and 5 bases at J, with 24 bases between the two ends. Germline V gene sequence: CDR1 WSHSY, CDR2 SAAADI. The CDR3 bases are TGCGCCAGCGGACCTACAGGGACGCCTTTCTTAAATGAAAAACTGTTTTTT. Its protein product is CASGPTGTPFLNEKLFF.

The chain recombines TRBV5-1 with TRBJ2-7, with D perhaps TRBD2 (6 bases). V lost 0 bases and J lost 4, with 14 bases in between. The CDR3 has 15 residues. Germline-derived CDR1 and CDR2 are SGHRS and YFSETQ. CDR3 residues: CASSLAGGLLYEQYF. In DNA form, the CDR3 reads TGCGCCAGCAGCTTGGCCGGGGGACTGCTTTACGAGCAGTACTTC.

The J gene is TRBJ2-2, the V gene TRBV27; 11 bases match TRBD2. The germline V gene encodes CDR1 MNHEY and CDR2 SMNVEV (reference sequence). Unmatched junction bases numbered 10, after V lost 5 bases and J lost 8 bases. This CDR3 has 16 amino acids. DNA of the CDR3: TGTGCCAGCAGTAGGGGTCTAGCGGGAGGTGCGGGGGAGCTGTTTTTT. The encoded protein is CASSRGLAGGAGELFF.

This chain uses TRBV6-1 with TRBJ2-7; the match to TRBD2 covers 12 bases. The germline V gene has CDR1 MNHNS and CDR2 SASEGT. The CDR3 runs to 14 residues. With 7 bases clipped from V and 3 bases from J, the junction kept 4 bases outside the gene matches. The CDR3 DNA is TGTGCCAGCAATCCTAGCGGGAGGGTCTACGAGCAGTACTTC. Protein: CASNPSGRVYEQYF.

This chain uses TRBV6-6 with TRBJ1-2; 7 bases are shared with TRBD1. Germline V gene lookup returns CDR1 MNHNY and CDR2 SVGAGI (reference sequence). The trim removed 2 bases at V and 5 bases at J, leaving 8 bases unmatched. The CDR3 spans 15 residues. The DNA of the CDR3 is TGTGCCAGCAGTTACCCGACAGGGTCAGGGTATGGCTACACCTTC. This translates into CASSYPTGSGYGYTF.

The chain carries TRBV30 and TRBJ1-2, with TRBD1 matching 7 bases. J gave up 13 bases and V 3 bases, and 11 bases lay outside the gene matches. The CDR3 sequence is 12 residues long. Germline-derived CDR1 and CDR2 are GTSNPN and SVGIG (reference sequence). The CDR3 here is CAWSPRDSFGTF. CDR3 nucleotides: TGTGCCTGGAGCCCAAGGGACAGTTTCGGCACCTTC.

The chain joins TRBV2 to TRBJ2-4; D remains unclear. Germline V gene data show CDR1 as SNHLY and CDR2 as FYNNEI. The ends were cut back, 7 bases at V and 1 base at J, with 14 bases in the middle. This CDR3 is 15 amino acids long. The CDR3 region is CASIHLDTAKNIQYF. The CDR3, as DNA: TGTGCCAGCATTCACCTCGACACCGCCAAAAACATTCAGTACTTC.

The chain combines TRBV6-1 with TRBJ2-7; 9 bases match TRBD1. The CDR3 extends over 13 amino acids. In germline, CDR1 is MNHNS, CDR2 SASEGT. Trimming removed 5 bases from V and 3 bases from J; junction bases left unmatched: 2. As DNA, the CDR3 is TGTGCCAGCAGTAAGGACAGGGGCTACGAGCAGTACTTC. This translates into CASSKDRGYEQYF.

The CDR3 sequence is CASSSSAGAAYNEQFF. CDR3 nucleotide sequence: TGTGCCAGCAGCTCCTCAGCGGGAGCGGCCTACAATGAGCAGTTCTTC. This chain links TRBV7-9 with TRBJ2-1; 8 nucleotides match TRBD2. The V gene end was trimmed by 4 bases and the J gene end by 2 bases; junction bases not matched to a gene: 7. Germline CDR1 is SEHNR and CDR2 is FQNEAQ (reference sequence). The CDR3 runs to 16 residues.

V gene TRBV5-6 combines with J gene TRBJ1-2, with unresolved D. Trimming removed 4 bases at V and 8 bases at J, with 12 bases between. The germline V gene encodes CDR1 SGHDT and CDR2 YYEEEE. CDR3 length equals 12 residues. The CDR3 DNA sequence: TGTGCCAGCAGCCATAATGAGAGAGGCTACACCTTC. It encodes CASSHNERGYTF.

This chain joins TRBV14 and TRBJ2-5, with 8 bases lining up with TRBD1. Looked up from germline, CDR1 is SGHDN and CDR2 is FVKESK. J was trimmed by 2 bases and V by 4 bases; bases with no gene match: 9. The CDR3 totals 16 residues. The CDR3 loop reads CASSLRQGRGQETQYF. CDR3 in DNA: TGTGCCAGCAGCCTCAGACAGGGGCGTGGGCAAGAGACCCAGTACTTC.

The CDR3 DNA reads TGTGCCAGCAGCCCTAGTGGCCTTCTCTCCTACGAGCAGTACTTC. Translating it yields CASSPSGLLSYEQYF. The chain uses TRBV5-6 and TRBJ2-7; D remains unclear. Germline loops: CDR1 SGHDT, CDR2 YYEEEE. CDR3 size: 15 residues. V gave up 4 bases and J gave up 0 bases, with 14 bases separating them.

The chain couples TRBV2 to TRBJ2-7; the match to TRBD2 covers 10 bases. The CDR3 is made up of 17 amino acids. Trimming removed 4 bases from V and 3 bases from J; junction bases left unmatched: 12. In germline, CDR1 is SNHLY, CDR2 FYNNEI. CDR3 nucleotide sequence: TGTGCCAGCAGTGGCTACTTAGCGGGAGGAAGCGGCTACGAGCAGTACTTC. Translated: CASSGYLAGGSGYEQYF.

The rearrangement joins TRBV4-2 to TRBJ2-3, with D possibly being TRBD1 (6 bases). Looked up from germline, CDR1 is LGHNA and CDR2 is YNFKEQ. Trimming removed 0 bases at V and 5 bases at J, with 15 bases between. The CDR3 consists of 16 residues. In DNA form, the CDR3 reads TGTGCCAGCAGCCAAGATCGTGGGGGCTATGGAGATACGCAGTATTTT. This translates into CASSQDRGGYGDTQYF.

Only one count was recorded for this clone. The CDR3 region is CASSPLPSTSAPSYEQYF. The CDR3 nucleotides read TGTGCCAGCTCACCCCTCCCTAGTACTAGCGCTCCCTCCTACGAGCAGTACTTC. The V gene is TRBV18, the J gene TRBJ2-7; 7 bases match TRBD2. J lost 0 bases, V lost 3 bases, and 14 bases had no gene match. The germline V gene encodes CDR1 KGHSH and CDR2 LQKENI. The CDR3 is made up of 18 amino acids.

The CDR3 nucleotides are TGTGCCAGCAGTGAGGTGGGGCTGAACACTGAAGCTTTCTTT. Residues: CASSEVGLNTEAFF. The rearrangement links TRBV2 to TRBJ1-1; D is perhaps TRBD1 (5 bases). The V end was cut by 3 bases, the J end by 0 bases, with 8 bases between. Germline V gene lookup returns CDR1 SNHLY and CDR2 FYNNEI. The CDR3 length is 14 residues.

V gene TRBV29-1 combines with J gene TRBJ2-5; D might be TRBD1 (6 bases). Germline assignment: CDR1 SQVTM and CDR2 ANQGSEA. Trimming removed 6 bases at V and 1 base at J, with 15 bases between. CDR3 length: 14 residues. The CDR3 is CSVGDNGVQETQYF. The CDR3 DNA sequence: TGCAGCGTAGGGGACAACGGGGTCCAAGAGACCCAGTACTTC.

CDR3 loop: CASSLAGRDRGVRQYF. DNA for the CDR3: TGTGCCAGCAGCTTAGCAGGCCGGGACAGGGGAGTCCGGCAGTACTTC. The genes are TRBV7-2 and TRBJ2-7, with TRBD1 matching 10 bases. J lost 9 bases, V lost 0 bases, and 11 bases had no gene match. There are 16 residues in the CDR3. Germline CDR1 is SGHTA and CDR2 is FQGNSA.